This T cell receptor beta chain came from a study of a mutant IDH1 vaccine in newly diagnosed glioma. Overall study: Patients previously underwent radiotherapy, temozolomide, or both, and most underwent both.

For this clone: Antigen specificity is unknown.

The assay was immunoSEQ multiplex PCR, and TCRdb's table has in-frame clones only and misses some. The sample includes about 64,000 clones, 70% to 85% of them seen just once. The time point: week 11, during vaccination. The investigators gave 300 ug of mutant IDH1 20-mer peptide in each vaccine dose, together with topical imiquimod. The germline V gene has CDR1 SGHNT and CDR2 YYREEE (reference sequence). Trimming pared 3 bases from V and 3 bases from J, leaving 15 bases between. CDR3 length: 16 residues. The chain carries TRBV5-4 and TRBJ1-4, with D perhaps TRBD1 (6 bases). The input for sequencing was PBMCs, taken from a glioma patient whose treatment included an IDH1 peptide vaccine. The TCR was taken from a woman between 45 and 65 years old with glioma. CDR3 protein: CASSSGGGTANEKLFF. The CDR3 nucleotides read TGTGCCAGCAGCTCGGGGGGGGGCACGGCTAATGAAAAACTGTTTTTT.